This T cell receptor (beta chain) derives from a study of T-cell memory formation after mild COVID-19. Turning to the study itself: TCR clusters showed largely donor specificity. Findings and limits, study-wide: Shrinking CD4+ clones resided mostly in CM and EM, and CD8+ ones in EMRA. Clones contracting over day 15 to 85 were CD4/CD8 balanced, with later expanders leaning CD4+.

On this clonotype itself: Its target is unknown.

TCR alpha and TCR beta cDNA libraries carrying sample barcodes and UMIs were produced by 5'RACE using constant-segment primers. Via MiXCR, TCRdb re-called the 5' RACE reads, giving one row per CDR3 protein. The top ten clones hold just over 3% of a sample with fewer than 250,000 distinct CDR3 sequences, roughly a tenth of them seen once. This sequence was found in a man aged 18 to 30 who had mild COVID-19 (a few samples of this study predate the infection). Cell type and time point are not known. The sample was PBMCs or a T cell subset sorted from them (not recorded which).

The CDR3 protein is CASSYPPSGRMDVRETQYF. Written as DNA, the CDR3 is TGTGCCAGCAGTTACCCCCCTAGCGGGAGGATGGACGTACGGGAGACCCAGTACTTC. The rearrangement joins TRBV6-2 or TRBV6-3 to TRBJ2-5; 11 bases agree with TRBD2. Germline V lookup: CDR1 MNHEY, CDR2 SVGEGT. J lost 5 bases, V lost 2 bases, and 16 bases had no gene match. CDR3 length: 19 amino acids.